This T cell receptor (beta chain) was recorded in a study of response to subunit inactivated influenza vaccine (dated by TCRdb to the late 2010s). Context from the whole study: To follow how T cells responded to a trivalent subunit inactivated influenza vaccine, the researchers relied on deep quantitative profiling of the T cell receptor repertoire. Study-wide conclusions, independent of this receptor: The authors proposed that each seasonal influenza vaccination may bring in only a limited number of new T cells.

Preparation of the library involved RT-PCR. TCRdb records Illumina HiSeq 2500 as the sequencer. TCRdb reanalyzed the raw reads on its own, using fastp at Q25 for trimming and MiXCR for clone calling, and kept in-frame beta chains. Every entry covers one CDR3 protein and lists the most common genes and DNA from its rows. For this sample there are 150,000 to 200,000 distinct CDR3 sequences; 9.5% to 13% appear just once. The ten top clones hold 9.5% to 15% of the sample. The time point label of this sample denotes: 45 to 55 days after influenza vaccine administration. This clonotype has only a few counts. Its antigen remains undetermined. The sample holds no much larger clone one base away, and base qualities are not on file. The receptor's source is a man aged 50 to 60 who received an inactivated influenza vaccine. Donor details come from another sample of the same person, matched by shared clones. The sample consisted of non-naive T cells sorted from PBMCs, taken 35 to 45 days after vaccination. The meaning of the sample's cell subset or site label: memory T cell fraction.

Here is the DNA: TGTGCCAGCAGGACGACAGGGCAGGGGACCGGGGAGCTGTTTTTT. Its protein reads: CASRTTGQGTGELFF. The rearrangement joined TRBV12-3 or TRBV12-4 to TRBJ2-2, with 7 bases in between that match TRBD1. The CDR3, from cysteine to phenylalanine, totals 15 residues. The sequence is cut down to CDR3 DNA, 45 bases in frame from base 1. Clipping removes 6 bases from V and 5 bases from J, with 9 as the unmatched junction base count.